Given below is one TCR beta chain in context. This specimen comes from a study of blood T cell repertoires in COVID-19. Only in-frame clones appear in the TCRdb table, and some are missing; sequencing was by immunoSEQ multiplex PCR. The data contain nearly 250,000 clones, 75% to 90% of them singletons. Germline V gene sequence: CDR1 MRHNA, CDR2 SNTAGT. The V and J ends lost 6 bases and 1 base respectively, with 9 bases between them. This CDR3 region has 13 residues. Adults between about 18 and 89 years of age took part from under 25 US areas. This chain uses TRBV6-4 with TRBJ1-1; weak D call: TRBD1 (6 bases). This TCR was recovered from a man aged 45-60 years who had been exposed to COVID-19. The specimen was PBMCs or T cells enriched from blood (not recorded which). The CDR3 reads CASRRQANTEAFF. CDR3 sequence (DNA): TGTGCCAGCAGACGACAGGCGAACACTGAAGCTTTCTTT.